This TCR beta chain is drawn from a study of early T cells in non-severe SARS-CoV-2 infection (dated by TCRdb to the early 2020s). About the investigation overall: Bulk RNA from unsorted whole blood was used for TCR sequencing, so alpha and beta chains could not be paired. Paper-wide results and their limitations: VDJdb matching was skewed toward anti-spike CD8 responses, so virus-specific expansions were likely underestimated and private and CD4 specificities were missed.

This clonotype showed up many times. The specificity of this receptor is unknown. The record has no base qualities; no much larger clone is one base away. The library was made by 5' RACE. The run used a NextSeq 500. To correct for sequencing error and PCR bias, the TCR library protocol tagged individual cDNA molecules with unique molecular identifiers. Both TCR alpha and beta chains were sequenced, and tight co-correlation was observed between alpha and beta sequence abundances in each sample. Turning to the authors' computational methods: Decombinator V4 was used to annotate the V gene, J gene and CDR3 of the TCR sequences. TCRs were defined as expanded if a significant change between any two time points was detected under a Poisson model with p below 0.0001. Abundances of TCRs were expressed as counts per million after normalisation to the total number of TCRs sequenced in each sample. TRAV1-2 paired with TRAJ12, TRAJ20 or TRAJ33 defined MAIT TCRs, while TRAV10 paired with TRAJ18 defined iNKT TCRs. VDJdb, accessed on 1 November 2021, was searched for TCRs annotated for CMV, EBV and SARS-CoV-2, and TCRs annotated for more than one antigen were excluded. In TCRdb, the public reads were trimmed at Q25 with fastp and aligned with MiXCR, with productive beta chains retained. Entries that share a CDR3 protein sequence are merged under the most common genes and DNA. V and J calls and clone size were set by TCRdb, not the authors. This sample gives about 55,000 distinct CDR3 sequences in total; under 15% of them show up just once. Clones ranked in the top ten supply about 4% of the sample.

The study was a case-control design nested within a healthcare worker cohort in London, UK, with weekly nasopharyngeal swab PCR tests and blood sampling. Healthcare workers were recruited between 23 and 31 March 2020, during the week of the UK lockdown, and were followed weekly for up to roughly 16 weeks. The trim is 3 bases for V and 4 bases for J, with a gap of 10 bases between the germline ends. The CDR3, cysteine through phenylalanine, is 12 amino acids long. Only CDR3 DNA is held: 36 bases, read in frame from base 1. CDR1 is given as DFQATT and CDR2 as SNEGSKA, both from the germline V gene (reference sequence).

The receptor was derived from an adult who was a healthcare worker with PCR-confirmed SARS-CoV-2 infection or an uninfected control (not recorded which). Sequences were obtained from whole blood. This receptor chain uses TRBV20-1 and TRBJ2-7, with the D gene uncertain. The CDR3 has the sequence CSARPTEYEQYF. The nucleotide sequence is TGCAGTGCTAGGCCGACTGAGTACGAGCAGTACTTC.